The 15 T cell receptor beta chains below come from one sample, sequenced in a study of blood T cell repertoires in COVID-19. Sequencing was performed with immunoSEQ multiplex PCR; in TCRdb, only in-frame clones are kept and a portion is missing. The sample consists of 100,000 to 150,000 clones, 70% to 90% of them appearing once. The specimen sequenced was peripheral blood. All receptors come from a woman aged 45-59 years with acute or convalescent COVID-19.

The rearrangement joins TRBV3-1 (or the pseudogene TRBV3-2) to TRBJ2-5, with 9 bases matching TRBD2. The CDR3 runs to 15 residues. From germline, CDR1 is LGHDT and CDR2 YNNKEL (reference sequence). Trimming took 3 bases from V and 4 from J; bases not matched to a gene: 6. This chain's CDR3 is CASSHLAGVGETQYF. Written as DNA, the CDR3 is TGTGCCAGCAGCCATTTAGCGGGGGTGGGAGAGACCCAGTACTTC.

This clone was counted only a few times. The J gene is TRBJ2-1, the V gene TRBV5-4; D may be TRBD1 (6 bases). CDR3 size: 15 residues. The germline gives CDR1 SGHNT, CDR2 YYREEE (reference sequence). The ends were cut back, 4 bases at V and 4 bases at J, with 15 bases in the middle. CDR3 sequence reads: CASSQTGTTYNEQFF. The CDR3 coding sequence is TGTGCCAGCAGCCAAACCGGGACAACATACAATGAGCAGTTCTTC.

The rearrangement uses TRBV28 and TRBJ1-2, with a weak D call TRBD1 (5 bases). CDR1 is MDHEN and CDR2 is SYDVKM in the germline V gene. The V gene lost 6 bases and the J gene lost 5 bases, with 13 bases spanning the gap. This CDR3 is built from 13 residues. The CDR3 DNA follows: TGTGCCAGCAGCCGCGGGGGGACTTATGGCTACACCTTC. Protein sequence: CASSRGGTYGYTF.

The J gene is TRBJ2-7, the V gene TRBV2; D is perhaps TRBD2 (8 bases). V was pared by 8 bases and J by 0 bases, with 14 bases between. This CDR3 comprises 14 residues. Per the germline V gene, CDR1 is SNHLY and CDR2 is FYNNEI. The CDR3 protein is CASPGGDSSYEQYF. The CDR3 DNA reads as TGTGCCAGCCCCGGGGGGGACAGCTCCTACGAGCAGTACTTC.

The chain employs TRBV5-5 and TRBJ2-5, with 7 positions matching TRBD1. The J segment lost 5 bases and the V segment lost 3 bases, leaving 10 bases of the junction unmatched. CDR3 length equals 15 residues. Per germline, CDR1 SGHKS and CDR2 YYEKEE (reference sequence). As DNA, the CDR3 is TGTGCCAGCAGCTCCAGGGGGTTTGACGAGGAGACCCAGTACTTC. This sequence encodes CASSSRGFDEETQYF.

The J gene is TRBJ1-3, the V gene TRBV5-1; a weak D match, TRBD1 (5 bases). The V gene's germline CDR1 is SGHRS and CDR2 YFSETQ. V shed 1 base and J shed 0 bases, with 8 bases lying between them. The CDR3 extends over 15 amino acids. The CDR3 reads CASSLSGASGNTIYF. The CDR3, as DNA: TGCGCCAGCAGCTTGAGTGGGGCCTCTGGAAACACCATATATTTT.

This clone was seen a handful of times. The J gene is TRBJ1-2, the V gene TRBV6-5; D is ambiguous. The CDR3 runs 14 residues. V was clipped by 2 bases and J by 7 bases, with 14 bases between them. Germline assignment: CDR1 MNHEY and CDR2 SVGAGI. This CDR3 is CASSYLGDQVGYTF. CDR3 bases: TGTGCCAGCAGTTACCTGGGCGACCAGGTTGGCTACACCTTC.

The rearrangement uses TRBV7-2 and TRBJ2-5; possibly TRBD1 for D (5 bases). CDR3 length: 15 amino acids. Deletions cut 4 bases from V and 4 bases from J, with 16 bases between. Germline CDR1 and CDR2: SGHTA and FQGNSA. CDR3 in amino acids: CASSSGASSSETQYF. CDR3 nucleotide sequence: TGTGCCAGCAGCTCTGGGGCCTCATCCTCAGAGACCCAGTACTTC. The variable domain in full, completed from reference TRBV7-2 and TRBJ2-5, reads GAGVSQSPSNKVTEKGKDVELRCDPISGHTALYWYRQSLGQGLEFLIYFQGNSAPDKSGLPSDRFSAERTGGSVSTLTIQRTQQEDSAVYLCASSSGASSSETQYFGPGTRLLVL.

The rearrangement uses TRBV7-9 and TRBJ1-4, with 8 bases that match TRBD1. This CDR3 has 16 amino acids. V gave up 5 bases and J gave up 5 bases; unmatched junction bases: 10. The V gene's germline CDR1 is SEHNR and CDR2 FQNEAQ (reference sequence). CDR3 loop: CASSQGARVKNEKLFF. CDR3 nucleotides: TGTGCCAGCAGCCAGGGGGCGCGAGTGAAGAATGAAAAACTGTTTTTT.

The chain is built from TRBV2 and TRBJ1-5, with unresolved D. CDR1 and CDR2 from the germline V gene are SNHLY and FYNNEI. V was cut by 2 bases and J by 16 bases, with 12 bases left in between. The CDR3 runs to 11 residues. In nucleotides, the CDR3 is TGTGCCAGCAGTGAACACCCCCTAGTCCATTTT. Translating gives CASSEHPLVHF. Supplemented by reference TRBV2 and TRBJ1-5, the full variable domain reads EPEVTQTPSHQVTQMGQEVILRCVPISNHLYFYWYRQILGQKVEFLVSFYNNEISEKSEIFDDQFSVERPDGSNFTLKIRSTKLEDSAMYFCASSEHPLVHFGDGTRLSIL.

This clone was seen only once. The rearrangement joins TRBV28 to TRBJ2-7, with D uncertain. There are 11 residues in the CDR3. V lost 5 bases and J lost 3, with 5 bases in between. The germline gives CDR1 MDHEN, CDR2 SYDVKM. This CDR3 is CASSPYYEQYF. The CDR3 DNA sequence: TGTGCCAGCAGTCCCTACTACGAGCAGTACTTC.

The chain combines TRBV5-1 with TRBJ2-3; TRBD2 aligns across 11 bases. Germline CDR1 and CDR2: SGHRS and YFSETQ. The J segment lost 0 bases and the V segment lost 4 bases, leaving 10 bases of the junction unmatched. The CDR3 contains 18 residues. The CDR3 spells CASSARGTSGTSTDTQYF. CDR3 nucleotides: TGCGCCAGCAGCGCGAGAGGGACTAGCGGAACTAGCACAGATACGCAGTATTTT.

Details on this clone: Given a much more abundant clone one base away, this may be a read error. The genes are TRBV4-1 and TRBJ2-1; D not certain. Germline loops: CDR1 MGHRA, CDR2 YSYEKL. The CDR3 spans 16 residues. The CDR3 DNA is TGCGCCCGCAGCCAACTCGACTTAATAACCTACAATGAGCAGTTCTTC. Translated: CARSQLDLITYNEQFF.

The chain links TRBV6-6 to TRBJ1-1; 7 nucleotides align to TRBD1. V lost 5 bases and J lost 1; bases outside the gene matches: 4. The CDR3 has 14 residues. The germline V gene has CDR1 MNHNY and CDR2 SVGAGI (reference sequence). The CDR3 DNA follows: TGTGCCAGCAGTCGGGGACAGAAGAACACTGAAGCTTTCTTT. Encoded protein: CASSRGQKNTEAFF.

V gene TRBV18 combines with J gene TRBJ2-7; 8 bases align to TRBD1. The CDR3 consists of 16 residues. V gave up 6 bases and J gave up 3 bases; unmatched junction bases: 13. The germline V gene encodes CDR1 KGHSH and CDR2 LQKENI. In nucleotides, the CDR3 is TGTGCCAGCTCTTCGCCGGACAGGGTTGGGCTCTACGAGCAGTACTTC. Residues: CASSSPDRVGLYEQYF.